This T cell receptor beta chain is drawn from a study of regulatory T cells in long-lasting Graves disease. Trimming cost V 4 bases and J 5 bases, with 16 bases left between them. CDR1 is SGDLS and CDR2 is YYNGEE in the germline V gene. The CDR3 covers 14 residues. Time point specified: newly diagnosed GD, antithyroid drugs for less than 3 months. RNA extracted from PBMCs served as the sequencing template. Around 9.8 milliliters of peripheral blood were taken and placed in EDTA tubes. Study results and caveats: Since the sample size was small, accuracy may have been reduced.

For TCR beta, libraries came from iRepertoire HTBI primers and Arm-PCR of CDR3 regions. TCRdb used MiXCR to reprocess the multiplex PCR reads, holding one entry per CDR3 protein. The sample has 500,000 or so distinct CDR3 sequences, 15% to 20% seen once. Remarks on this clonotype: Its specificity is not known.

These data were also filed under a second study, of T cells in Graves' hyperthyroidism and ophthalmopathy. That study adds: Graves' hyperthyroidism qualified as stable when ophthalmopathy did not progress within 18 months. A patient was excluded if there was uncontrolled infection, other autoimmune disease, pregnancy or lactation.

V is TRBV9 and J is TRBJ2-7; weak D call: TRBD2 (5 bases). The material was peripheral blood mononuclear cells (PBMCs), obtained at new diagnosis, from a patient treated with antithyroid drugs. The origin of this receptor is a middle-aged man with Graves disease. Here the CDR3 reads CASSRGELRDEQYF. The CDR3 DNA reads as TGTGCCAGCAGCCGCGGCGAATTGAGGGACGAGCAGTACTTC.